These 18 T cell receptor beta chains were all obtained from the same sample, sequenced in a study of blood T cell repertoires in COVID-19. The repertoire was sequenced with immunoSEQ multiplex PCR; TCRdb's copy has only in-frame clones and lacks some. The sample yields 300,000 to 400,000 clones, approximately 90% seen once. The sample consisted of PBMCs or T cells enriched from blood (not recorded which). The receptors were sampled from a young man who had recovered from COVID-19.

This clone has only a few counts. This chain joins TRBV5-1 and TRBJ2-3; D is perhaps TRBD1 (6 bases). This CDR3 contains 15 residues. The V gene's germline CDR1 is SGHRS and CDR2 YFSETQ. Trimming left V 4 bases short and J 0 bases short, with 12 bases between. DNA for the CDR3: TGCGCCAGCAGCCCAGGGGCGGCAAGCACAGATACGCAGTATTTT. Its protein product is CASSPGAASTDTQYF. The full variable domain, with the rest looked up from reference TRBV5-1 and TRBJ2-3, is KAGVTQTPRYLIKTRGQQVTLSCSPISGHRSVSWYQQTPGQGLQFLFEYFSETQRNKGNFPGRFSGRQFSNSRSEMNVSTLELGDSALYLCASSPGAASTDTQYFGPGTRLTVL.

V and J are TRBV7-7 and TRBJ2-5, with TRBD1 matching 7 bases. Germline CDR1 and CDR2: SSHAT and FNYEAQ (reference sequence). Trimming removed 4 bases from V and 1 base from J; junction bases left unmatched: 9. The CDR3 runs 16 residues. The CDR3 DNA follows: TGTGCCAGCAGCTCCAGACAGGGTGGGCCCCAAGAGACCCAGTACTTC. Translated, it gives CASSSRQGGPQETQYF.

As DNA, the CDR3 is TGTGCCACTAGTAGAAGCGGGGGAAACACAGATACGCAGTATTTT. Translated: CATSRSGGNTDTQYF. The chain is built from TRBV24-1 and TRBJ2-3; TRBD2 matches at 8 bases. V lost 10 bases, J lost 2 bases, and 10 bases stayed unmatched. This CDR3 has 15 residues. Germline V lookup: CDR1 KGHDR, CDR2 SFDVKD.

The J gene is TRBJ2-5, the V gene TRBV9, with TRBD1 matching 7 bases. CDR3 size: 15 residues. Unmatched junction bases numbered 9, after V lost 2 bases and J lost 5 bases. Germline V gene sequence: CDR1 SGDLS, CDR2 YYNGEE. In DNA form, the CDR3 reads TGTGCCAGCAGCGTTTCCACAGGGGAGAGGGAGACCCAGTACTTC. Translation: CASSVSTGERETQYF.

The V call is TRBV25-1, the J call TRBJ2-7; 9 bases map to TRBD1. V was clipped by 3 bases and J by 4 bases; unmatched bases: 10. CDR1 is MGHDK and CDR2 is SYGVNS in the germline V gene. The CDR3 length is 16 residues. This CDR3 is CASSDSYTGGLYEQYF. Here the CDR3 DNA reads TGTGCCAGCAGTGATTCGTATACAGGGGGCCTTTACGAGCAGTACTTC.

The chain employs TRBV5-6 and TRBJ2-7; a weak D match, TRBD1 (5 bases). Germline lookup yields CDR1 SGHDT and CDR2 YYEEEE. The CDR3 is 16 amino acids. V lost 4 bases and J 0 bases, leaving 17 bases between the germline ends. CDR3 sequence (DNA): TGTGCCAGCAGCAAACTGCGGACCGACAGCTCCTACGAGCAGTACTTC. Translating it yields CASSKLRTDSSYEQYF.

This clone was detected once. V usage is TRBV5-4 and J usage is TRBJ2-1; 7 nucleotides match TRBD1. CDR3 length: 17 residues. V shed 4 bases, J shed 0 bases, and the junction held 10 bases outside the gene matches. Germline CDR1 and CDR2: SGHNT and YYREEE (reference sequence). CDR3 in amino acids: CASSRTGGPSSYNEQFF. The CDR3, as DNA: TGTGCCAGCAGCCGGACAGGCGGCCCCTCCTCCTACAATGAGCAGTTCTTC.

The chain is built from TRBV15 and TRBJ2-5, with 7 bases lining up with TRBD2. The germline CDR1 and CDR2 sequences are LNHNV and YYDKDF (reference sequence). The CDR3 contains 15 residues. V dropped 0 bases and J dropped 5; count of bases not matched to a gene: 6. The CDR3 sequence is CATSRDQAGGETQYF. CDR3 nucleotides: TGTGCCACCAGCAGAGACCAAGCCGGGGGGGAGACCCAGTACTTC.

This clone was observed a single time. This sequence joins TRBV9 and TRBJ2-3, with 12 bases fitting TRBD2. V lost 2 bases to trimming and J lost 2 bases; unmatched junction nucleotides: 3. Looked up from germline, CDR1 is SGDLS and CDR2 is YYNGEE. The CDR3 loop spans 16 amino acids. The CDR3 DNA reads TGTGCCAGCAGCGTCCTAGCGGGGGGGTACACAGATACGCAGTATTTT. This encodes CASSVLAGGYTDTQYF.

This clone was seen more than once but under ten times. V and J are TRBV10-3 and TRBJ2-7; possible D gene TRBD1, 5 bases. Trimming removed 4 bases at V and 0 bases at J, with 7 bases between. This CDR3 has 13 amino acids. Germline values: CDR1 ENHRY, CDR2 SYGVKD. CDR3: CAISADSSYEQYF. CDR3 DNA: TGTGCCATCAGTGCTGACAGCTCCTACGAGCAGTACTTC.

V usage is TRBV19 and J usage is TRBJ1-3, with 7 positions matching TRBD1. Unmatched junction bases numbered 5, after V lost 7 bases and J lost 2 bases. The CDR3 has 14 amino acids. Germline CDR1 and CDR2: LNHDA and SQIVND (reference sequence). The DNA of the CDR3 is TGTGCCAGTACTACAGGGGTTACTGGAAACACCATATATTTT. The encoded protein is CASTTGVTGNTIYF. Using reference TRBV19 and TRBJ1-3 for the parts outside the CDR3, the full variable domain is DGGITQSPKYLFRKEGQNVTLSCEQNLNHDAMYWYRQDPGQGLRLIYYSQIVNDFQKGDIAEGYSVSREKKESFPLTVTSAQKNPTAFYLCASTTGVTGNTIYFGEGSWLTVV.

This chain uses TRBV5-1 with TRBJ1-6, with 9 bases identical to TRBD1. The CDR3 has 16 amino acids. Germline V CDR1 and CDR2: SGHRS, YFSETQ. J gave up 4 bases and V 0 bases, and 2 bases lay outside the gene matches. The CDR3 reads CASSLAGQGYNSPLHF. CDR3 bases: TGCGCCAGCAGCTTGGCCGGACAGGGGTATAATTCACCCCTCCACTTT.

The chain uses TRBV9 and TRBJ2-6, with 7 bases aligning to TRBD1. V gave up 0 bases and J gave up 2 bases; unmatched junction bases: 2. The CDR3 is 16 amino acids. Germline lookup yields CDR1 SGDLS and CDR2 YYNGEE. The CDR3 nucleotides read TGTGCCAGCAGCGTAGAGGGGGCGCCTGGGGCCAACGTCCTGACTTTC. This codes for CASSVEGAPGANVLTF.

This clone was found a few times. The J gene is TRBJ1-1, the V gene TRBV3-1 (or the pseudogene TRBV3-2); the D is unclear. This CDR3 contains 13 residues. Germline V gene data show CDR1 as LGHDT and CDR2 as YNNKEL (reference sequence). Deletions cut 2 bases from V and 1 base from J, with 5 bases between. CDR3 DNA: TGTGCCAGCAGCCAAATGAGGAACACTGAAGCTTTCTTT. The encoded protein is CASSQMRNTEAFF.

This rearrangement joins TRBV18 to TRBJ2-7; 12 nucleotides agree with TRBD2. This CDR3 is built from 17 residues. The trim removed 2 bases at V and 3 bases at J, leaving 8 bases unmatched. Per germline, CDR1 KGHSH and CDR2 LQKENI. The CDR3 sequence is CASSPSTSGRIRYEQYF. Here the CDR3 DNA reads TGTGCCAGCTCACCATCGACTAGCGGGAGAATTCGCTACGAGCAGTACTTC.

The V and J genes are TRBV19 and TRBJ1-5; tentative D call: TRBD1 (6 bases). CDR1 and CDR2 from the germline V gene are LNHDA and SQIVND (reference sequence). The CDR3 consists of 13 residues. The V end lost 6 bases, the J end lost 3 bases, and 9 bases lay between the germline ends. CDR3 sequence reads: CASSGGANQPQHF. The CDR3 DNA reads TGTGCCAGTAGCGGGGGGGCCAATCAGCCCCAGCATTTT.

The chain employs TRBV5-1 and TRBJ2-1; D may be TRBD2 (5 bases). The CDR3 loop spans 14 amino acids. Trimming pared 0 bases from V and 7 bases from J, leaving 11 bases between. The germline V gene encodes CDR1 SGHRS and CDR2 YFSETQ. CDR3 region: CASSLGSALNEQFF. In DNA form, the CDR3 reads TGCGCCAGCAGCTTGGGTAGCGCGTTGAATGAGCAGTTCTTC. The whole variable domain, filled in from reference TRBV5-1 and TRBJ2-1, reads KAGVTQTPRYLIKTRGQQVTLSCSPISGHRSVSWYQQTPGQGLQFLFEYFSETQRNKGNFPGRFSGRQFSNSRSEMNVSTLELGDSALYLCASSLGSALNEQFFGPGTRLTVL.

The CDR3 is CASSLYRDTQYF. As DNA, the CDR3 is TGCGCCAGCAGCTTGTACCGGGATACGCAGTATTTT. The rearrangement links TRBV5-1 to TRBJ2-3; D gene uncertain. CDR1 is SGHRS and CDR2 is YFSETQ in the germline V gene. The CDR3 contains 12 residues. V gave up 1 base and J gave up 6 bases, with 6 bases separating them.